The clone carrying this T cell receptor (beta chain) showed up just once. The CDR3 covers 16 residues. From germline, CDR1 is MGHRA and CDR2 YSYEKL. After removal of 2 bases from V and 4 bases from J, the junction contained 6 bases not matched to a gene. The authors ran a second PCR of about 7 to 12 cycles using a sample-barcoded 5' primer and a J-beta primer mix. Each cDNA was tagged by a template-switch adaptor containing 12 random nucleotides. TCRdb re-called the 5' RACE reads through MiXCR, storing one row per CDR3 protein. The table includes 1.5 million to 1.8 million distinct CDR3 sequences, 35% to 45% detected once. These data come from a study of blood T cells in healthy people across ages. Study background: About one barcoded beta molecule per two T cells came from capture by template switching.

The study isolated at least 7 million PBMCs from each sample. This sequence was found in a woman in her late teens or twenties in good health. V and J are TRBV4-1 and TRBJ2-1; 9 bases line up with TRBD2. Sequenced input: blood. CDR3 DNA sequence: TGCGCCAGCAGCCAAAAAAGCGGGAGGCATTACAATGAGCAGTTCTTC. It is translated as CASSQKSGRHYNEQFF.